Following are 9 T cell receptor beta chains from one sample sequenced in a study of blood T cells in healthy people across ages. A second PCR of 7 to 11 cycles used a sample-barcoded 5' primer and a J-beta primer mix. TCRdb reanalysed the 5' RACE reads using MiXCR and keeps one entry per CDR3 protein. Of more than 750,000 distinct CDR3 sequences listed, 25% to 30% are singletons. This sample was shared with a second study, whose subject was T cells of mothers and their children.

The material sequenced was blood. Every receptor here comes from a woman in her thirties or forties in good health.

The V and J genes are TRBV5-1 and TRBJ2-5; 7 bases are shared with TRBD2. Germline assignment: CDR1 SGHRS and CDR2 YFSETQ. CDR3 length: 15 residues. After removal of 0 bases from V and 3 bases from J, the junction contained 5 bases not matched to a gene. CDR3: CASSLGGGSEETQYF. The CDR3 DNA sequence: TGCGCCAGCAGCTTGGGCGGGGGTTCGGAAGAGACCCAGTACTTC. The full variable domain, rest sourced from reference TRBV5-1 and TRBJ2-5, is KAGVTQTPRYLIKTRGQQVTLSCSPISGHRSVSWYQQTPGQGLQFLFEYFSETQRNKGNFPGRFSGRQFSNSRSEMNVSTLELGDSALYLCASSLGGGSEETQYFGPGTRLLVL.

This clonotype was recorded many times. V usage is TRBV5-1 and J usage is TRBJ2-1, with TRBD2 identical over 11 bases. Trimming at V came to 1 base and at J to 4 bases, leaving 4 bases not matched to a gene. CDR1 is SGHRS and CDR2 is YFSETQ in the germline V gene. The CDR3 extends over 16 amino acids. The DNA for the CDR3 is TGCGCCAGCAGCTTGCAAGGGACTAGCGGATACAATGAGCAGTTCTTC. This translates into CASSLQGTSGYNEQFF.

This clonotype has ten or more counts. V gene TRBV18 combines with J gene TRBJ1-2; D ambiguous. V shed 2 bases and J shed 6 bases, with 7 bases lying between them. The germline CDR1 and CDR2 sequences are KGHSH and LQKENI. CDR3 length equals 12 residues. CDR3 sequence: CASSPSTDGYTF. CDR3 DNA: TGTGCCAGCTCACCATCCACAGATGGCTACACCTTC.

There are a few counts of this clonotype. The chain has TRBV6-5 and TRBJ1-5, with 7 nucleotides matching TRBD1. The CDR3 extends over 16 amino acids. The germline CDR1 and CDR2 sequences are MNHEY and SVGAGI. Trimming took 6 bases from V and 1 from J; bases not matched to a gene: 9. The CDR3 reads CASRARGPMSNQPQHF. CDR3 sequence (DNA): TGTGCCAGCAGAGCGAGGGGGCCTATGAGCAATCAGCCCCAGCATTTT.

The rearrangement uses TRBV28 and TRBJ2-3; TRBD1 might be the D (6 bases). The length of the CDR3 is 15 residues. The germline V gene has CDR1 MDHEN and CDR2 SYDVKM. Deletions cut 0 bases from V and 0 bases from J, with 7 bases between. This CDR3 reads CASSLWTGSTDTQYF. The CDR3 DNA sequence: TGTGCCAGCAGTTTATGGACAGGCAGCACAGATACGCAGTATTTT.

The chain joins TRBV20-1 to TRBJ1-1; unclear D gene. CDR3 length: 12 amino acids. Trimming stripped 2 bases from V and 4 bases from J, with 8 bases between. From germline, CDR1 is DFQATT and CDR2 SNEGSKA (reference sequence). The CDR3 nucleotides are TGCAGTGCTAGAACCGAGGGCACTGAAGCTTTCTTT. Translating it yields CSARTEGTEAFF.

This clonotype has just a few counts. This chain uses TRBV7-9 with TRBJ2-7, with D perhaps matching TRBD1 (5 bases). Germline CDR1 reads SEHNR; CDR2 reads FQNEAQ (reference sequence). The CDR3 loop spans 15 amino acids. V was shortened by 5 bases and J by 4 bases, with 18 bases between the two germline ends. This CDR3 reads CASSPLGRPGYEQYF. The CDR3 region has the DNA TGTGCCAGCAGCCCGCTGGGGCGGCCGGGTTACGAGCAGTACTTC.

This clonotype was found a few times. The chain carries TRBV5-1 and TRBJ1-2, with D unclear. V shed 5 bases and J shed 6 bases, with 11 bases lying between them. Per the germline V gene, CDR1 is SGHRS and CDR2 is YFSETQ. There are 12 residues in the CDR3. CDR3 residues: CASRSDADGYTF. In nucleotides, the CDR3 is TGCGCCAGCAGGTCGGACGCCGATGGCTACACCTTC.

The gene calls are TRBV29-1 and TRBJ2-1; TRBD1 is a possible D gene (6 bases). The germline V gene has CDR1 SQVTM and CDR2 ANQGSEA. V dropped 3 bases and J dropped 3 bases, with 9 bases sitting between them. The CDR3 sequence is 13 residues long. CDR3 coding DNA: TGCAGCGTTGAGGAGGACAGCTACAATGAGCAGTTCTTC. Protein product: CSVEEDSYNEQFF.